The clone carrying this T cell receptor (beta chain) was found once. Its specificity is not known. This entry comes from a study of shared clonotypes between healthy human individuals. Some clones are missing from TCRdb's copy, which holds only in-frame ones; the method was immunoSEQ multiplex PCR. There are roughly 660,000 clones in the sample; roughly 91% occur only once, and less than 40% lies in the top ten. Study results and caveats: Clonotype sharing across donors was expected to vary with sequencing depth.

The CDR3 contains 16 residues. The germline V and J ends were trimmed by 7 bases and 3 bases, with 18 bases remaining between them. The V gene's germline CDR1 is MDHEN and CDR2 SYDVKM. Sequencing input: memory CD8+ T cells from PBMCs. Subset of the sample: CD45RO+ cells pooled with CCR7-negative TemRA cells. This TCR came from a man between 18 and 35 years old in good health. Some clones in this sample may be carry-over from other donors' samples. This chain connects TRBV28 to TRBJ2-2, with TRBD2 as a possible D gene (6 bases). The CDR3 DNA follows: TGTGCCAGCAAGGAGGAGTCGACTAGGTACACCGGGGAGCTGTTTTTT. It yields the protein CASKEESTRYTGELFF.